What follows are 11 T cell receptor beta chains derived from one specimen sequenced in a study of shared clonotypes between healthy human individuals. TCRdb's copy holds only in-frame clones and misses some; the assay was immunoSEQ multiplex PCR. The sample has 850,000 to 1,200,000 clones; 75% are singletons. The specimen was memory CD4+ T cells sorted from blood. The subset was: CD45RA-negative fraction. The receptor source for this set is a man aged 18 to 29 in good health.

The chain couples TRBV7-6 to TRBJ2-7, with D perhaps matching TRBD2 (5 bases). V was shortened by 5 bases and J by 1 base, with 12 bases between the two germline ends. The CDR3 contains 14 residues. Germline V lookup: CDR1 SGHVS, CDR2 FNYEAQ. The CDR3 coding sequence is TGTGCCAGCAGCCTAGAGGGCGGTTCCTACGAGCAGTACTTC. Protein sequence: CASSLEGGSYEQYF.

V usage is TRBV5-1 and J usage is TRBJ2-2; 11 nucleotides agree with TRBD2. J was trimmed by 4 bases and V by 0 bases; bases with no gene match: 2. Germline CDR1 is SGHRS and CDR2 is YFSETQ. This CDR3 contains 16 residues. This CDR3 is CASSLVTSGGTGELFF. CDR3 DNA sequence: TGCGCCAGCAGCTTGGTTACTAGCGGGGGCACCGGGGAGCTGTTTTTT. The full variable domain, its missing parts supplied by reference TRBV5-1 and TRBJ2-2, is KAGVTQTPRYLIKTRGQQVTLSCSPISGHRSVSWYQQTPGQGLQFLFEYFSETQRNKGNFPGRFSGRQFSNSRSEMNVSTLELGDSALYLCASSLVTSGGTGELFFGEGSRLTVL.

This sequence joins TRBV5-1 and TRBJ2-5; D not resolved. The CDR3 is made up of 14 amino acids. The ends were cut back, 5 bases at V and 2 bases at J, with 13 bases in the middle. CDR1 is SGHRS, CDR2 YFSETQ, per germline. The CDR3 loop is CASSTESAQETQYF. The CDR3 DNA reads TGCGCCAGCAGTACGGAGTCAGCGCAAGAGACCCAGTACTTC. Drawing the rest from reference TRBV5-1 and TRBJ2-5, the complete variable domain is KAGVTQTPRYLIKTRGQQVTLSCSPISGHRSVSWYQQTPGQGLQFLFEYFSETQRNKGNFPGRFSGRQFSNSRSEMNVSTLELGDSALYLCASSTESAQETQYFGPGTRLLVL.

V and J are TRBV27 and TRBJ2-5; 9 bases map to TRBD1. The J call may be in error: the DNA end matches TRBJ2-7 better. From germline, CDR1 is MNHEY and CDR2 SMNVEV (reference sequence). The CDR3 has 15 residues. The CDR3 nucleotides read TGTGCCAGCAGTTTAATAGGGACAGGGCCCTACGAGCAGTACTTC. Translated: CASSLIGTGPYEQYF.

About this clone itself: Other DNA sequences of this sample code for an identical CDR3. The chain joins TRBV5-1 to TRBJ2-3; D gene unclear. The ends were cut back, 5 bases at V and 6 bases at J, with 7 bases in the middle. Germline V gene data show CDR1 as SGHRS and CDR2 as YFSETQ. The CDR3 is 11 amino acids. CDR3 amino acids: CASSRADTQYF. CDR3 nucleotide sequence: TGCGCCAGCAGTCGGGCGGATACGCAGTATTTT.

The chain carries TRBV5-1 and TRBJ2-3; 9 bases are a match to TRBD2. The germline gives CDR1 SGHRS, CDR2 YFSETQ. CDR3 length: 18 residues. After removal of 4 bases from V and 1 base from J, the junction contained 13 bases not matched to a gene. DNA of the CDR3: TGCGCCAGCAGCGAGGGCTGGCGAGCGGGGGGCGGCACAGATACGCAGTATTTT. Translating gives CASSEGWRAGGGTDTQYF. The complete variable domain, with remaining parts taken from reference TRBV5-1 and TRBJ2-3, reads KAGVTQTPRYLIKTRGQQVTLSCSPISGHRSVSWYQQTPGQGLQFLFEYFSETQRNKGNFPGRFSGRQFSNSRSEMNVSTLELGDSALYLCASSEGWRAGGGTDTQYFGPGTRLTVL.

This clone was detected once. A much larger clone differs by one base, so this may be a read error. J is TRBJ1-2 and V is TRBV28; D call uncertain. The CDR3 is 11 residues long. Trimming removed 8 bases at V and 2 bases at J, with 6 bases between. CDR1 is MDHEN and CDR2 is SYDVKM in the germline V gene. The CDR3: CASGPNYGYTF. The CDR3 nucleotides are TGTGCCAGCGGCCCGAACTATGGCTACACCTTC.

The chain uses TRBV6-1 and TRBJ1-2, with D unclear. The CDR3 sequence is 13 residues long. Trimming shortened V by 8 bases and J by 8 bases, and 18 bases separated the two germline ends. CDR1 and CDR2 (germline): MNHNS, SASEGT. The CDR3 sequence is CASQFRDAMGYTF. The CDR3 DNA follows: TGTGCCAGCCAATTCCGGGATGCCATGGGCTACACCTTC.

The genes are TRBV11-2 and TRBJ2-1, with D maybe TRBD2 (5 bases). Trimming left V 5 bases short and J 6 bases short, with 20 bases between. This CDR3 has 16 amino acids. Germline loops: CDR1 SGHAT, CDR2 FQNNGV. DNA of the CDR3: TGTGCCAGCAGCACTAGATGGCGTCCGGAGAGCAATGAGCAGTTCTTC. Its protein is CASSTRWRPESNEQFF.

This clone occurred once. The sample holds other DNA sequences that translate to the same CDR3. In nucleotides, the CDR3 is TGTGCCATCAGTGTGTCGATGAACACTGAAGCTTTCTTT. Translating gives CAISVSMNTEAFF. The chain links TRBV10-3 to TRBJ1-1; D remains ambiguous. The germline V gene encodes CDR1 ENHRY and CDR2 SYGVKD. Deletions cut 4 bases from V and 0 bases from J, with 6 bases between. The CDR3 runs 13 residues.

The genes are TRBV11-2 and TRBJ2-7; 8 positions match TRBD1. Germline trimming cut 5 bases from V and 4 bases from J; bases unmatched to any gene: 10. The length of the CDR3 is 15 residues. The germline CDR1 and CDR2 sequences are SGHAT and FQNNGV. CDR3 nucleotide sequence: TGTGCCAGCAGCCTCGGAGGGACAGGTGGTTACGAGCAGTACTTC. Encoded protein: CASSLGGTGGYEQYF.